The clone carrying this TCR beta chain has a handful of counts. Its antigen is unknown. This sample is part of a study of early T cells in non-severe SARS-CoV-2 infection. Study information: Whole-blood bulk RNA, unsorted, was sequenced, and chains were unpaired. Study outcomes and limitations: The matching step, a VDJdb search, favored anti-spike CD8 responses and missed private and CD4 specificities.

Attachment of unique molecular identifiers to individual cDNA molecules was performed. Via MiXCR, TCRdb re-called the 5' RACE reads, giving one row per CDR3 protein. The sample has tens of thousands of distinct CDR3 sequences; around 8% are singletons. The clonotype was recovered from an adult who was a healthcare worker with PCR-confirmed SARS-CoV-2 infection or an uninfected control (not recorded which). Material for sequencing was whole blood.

The CDR3 loop is CASSFEVGYTF. Written as DNA, the CDR3 is TGTGCCAGCAGCTTCGAAGTGGGCTACACCTTC. J is TRBJ1-2 and V is TRBV11-2; D call uncertain. Germline V lookup: CDR1 SGHAT, CDR2 FQNNGV. The CDR3 runs 11 residues. Deletions cut 3 bases from V and 8 bases from J, with 7 bases between.